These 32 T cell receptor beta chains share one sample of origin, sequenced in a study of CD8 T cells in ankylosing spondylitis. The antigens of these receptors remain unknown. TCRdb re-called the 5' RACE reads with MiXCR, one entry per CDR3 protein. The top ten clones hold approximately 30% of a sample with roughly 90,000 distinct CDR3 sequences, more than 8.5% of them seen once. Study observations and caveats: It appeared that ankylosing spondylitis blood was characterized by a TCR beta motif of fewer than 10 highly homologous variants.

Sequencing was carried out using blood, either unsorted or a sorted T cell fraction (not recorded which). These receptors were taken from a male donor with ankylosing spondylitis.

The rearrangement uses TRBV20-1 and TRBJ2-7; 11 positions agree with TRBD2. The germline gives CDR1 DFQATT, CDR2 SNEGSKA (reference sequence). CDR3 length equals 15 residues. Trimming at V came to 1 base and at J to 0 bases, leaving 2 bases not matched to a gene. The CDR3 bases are TGCAGTGCTAGAGTGACTAGCGGGACCTCCTACGAGCAGTACTTC. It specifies CSARVTSGTSYEQYF.

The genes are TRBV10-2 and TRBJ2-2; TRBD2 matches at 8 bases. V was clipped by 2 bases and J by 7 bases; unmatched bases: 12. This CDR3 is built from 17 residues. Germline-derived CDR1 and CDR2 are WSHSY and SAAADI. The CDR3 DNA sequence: TGCGCCAGCAGTGAGCCAAGACTCTTCCGGGGGGGCGGGGAGCTGTTTTTT. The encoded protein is CASSEPRLFRGGGELFF.

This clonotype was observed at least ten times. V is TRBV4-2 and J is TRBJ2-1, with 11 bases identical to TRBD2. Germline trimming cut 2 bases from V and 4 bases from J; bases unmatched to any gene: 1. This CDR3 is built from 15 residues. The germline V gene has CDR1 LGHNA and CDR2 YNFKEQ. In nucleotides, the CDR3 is TGTGCCAGCAGCCAAACTAGCGGGGGATACAATGAGCAGTTCTTC. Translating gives CASSQTSGGYNEQFF.

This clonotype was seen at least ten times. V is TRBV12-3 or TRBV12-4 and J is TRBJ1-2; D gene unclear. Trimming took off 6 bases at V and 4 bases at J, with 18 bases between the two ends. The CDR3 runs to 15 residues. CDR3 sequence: CASSPWGGGGYGYTF. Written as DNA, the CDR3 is TGTGCCAGCAGCCCATGGGGAGGCGGAGGCTATGGCTACACCTTC.

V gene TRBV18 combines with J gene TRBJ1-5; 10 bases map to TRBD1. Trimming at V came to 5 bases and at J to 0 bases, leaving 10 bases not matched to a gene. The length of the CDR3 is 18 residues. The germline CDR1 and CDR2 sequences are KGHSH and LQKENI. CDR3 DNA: TGTGCCAGCTCAGTCCGGGACAGGGGACCTTATAGCAATCAGCCCCAGCATTTT. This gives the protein CASSVRDRGPYSNQPQHF.

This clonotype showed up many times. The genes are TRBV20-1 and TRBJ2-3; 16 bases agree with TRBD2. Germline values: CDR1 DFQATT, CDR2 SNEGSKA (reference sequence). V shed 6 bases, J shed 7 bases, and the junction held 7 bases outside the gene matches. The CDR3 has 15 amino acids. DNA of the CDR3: TGCAGTGCCCGAGGGACTAGCGGGAGGGGATATACGCAGTATTTT. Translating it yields CSARGTSGRGYTQYF.

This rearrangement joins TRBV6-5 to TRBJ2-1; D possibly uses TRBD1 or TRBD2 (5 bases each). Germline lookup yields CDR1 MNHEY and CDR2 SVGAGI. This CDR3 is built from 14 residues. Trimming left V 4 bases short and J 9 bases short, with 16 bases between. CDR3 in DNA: TGTGCCAGCAGTTTCTATCCGGGGCTAAGTGAGCAGTTCTTC. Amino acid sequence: CASSFYPGLSEQFF.

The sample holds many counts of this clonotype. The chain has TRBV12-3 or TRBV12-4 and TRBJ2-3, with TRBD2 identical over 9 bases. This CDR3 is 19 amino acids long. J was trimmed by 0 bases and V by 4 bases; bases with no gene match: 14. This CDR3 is CASSSPGTSTEGSTDTQYF. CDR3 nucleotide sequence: TGTGCCAGCAGTTCCCCGGGGACTAGCACTGAGGGAAGCACAGATACGCAGTATTTT.

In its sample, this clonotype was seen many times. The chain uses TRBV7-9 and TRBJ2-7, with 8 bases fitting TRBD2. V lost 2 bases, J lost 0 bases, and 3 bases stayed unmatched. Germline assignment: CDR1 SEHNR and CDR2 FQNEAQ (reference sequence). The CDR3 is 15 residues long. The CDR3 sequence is CASSLSGSTSYEQYV. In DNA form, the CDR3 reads TGTGCCAGCAGCTTAAGCGGGAGTACCTCCTACGAGCAGTACGTC.

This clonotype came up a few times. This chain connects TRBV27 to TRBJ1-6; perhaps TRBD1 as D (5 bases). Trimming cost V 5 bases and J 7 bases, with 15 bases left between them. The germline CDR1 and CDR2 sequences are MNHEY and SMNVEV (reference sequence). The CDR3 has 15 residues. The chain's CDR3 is CASSPGTRQNSPLHF. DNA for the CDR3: TGTGCCAGCAGTCCCGGGACCCGACAGAATTCACCCCTCCACTTT.

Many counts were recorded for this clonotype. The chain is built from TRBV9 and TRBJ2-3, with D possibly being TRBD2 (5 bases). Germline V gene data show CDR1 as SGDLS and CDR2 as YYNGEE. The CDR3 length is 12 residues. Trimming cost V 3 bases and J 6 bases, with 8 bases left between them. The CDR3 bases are TGTGCCAGCAGCGAGGGAGTGGATACGCAGTATTTT. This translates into CASSEGVDTQYF.

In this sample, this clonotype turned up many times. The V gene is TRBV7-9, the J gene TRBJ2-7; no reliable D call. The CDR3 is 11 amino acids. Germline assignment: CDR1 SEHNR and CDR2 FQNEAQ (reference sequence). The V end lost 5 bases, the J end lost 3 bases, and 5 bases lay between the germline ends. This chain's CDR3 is CASSHDYEQYF. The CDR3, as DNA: TGTGCCAGCAGCCACGACTACGAGCAGTACTTC.

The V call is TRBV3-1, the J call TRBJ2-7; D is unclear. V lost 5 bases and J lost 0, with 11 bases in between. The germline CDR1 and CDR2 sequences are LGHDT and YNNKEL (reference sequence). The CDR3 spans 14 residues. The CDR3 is CASSLDWSSYEQYF. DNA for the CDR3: TGTGCCAGCAGCTTAGACTGGAGCTCCTACGAGCAGTACTTC.

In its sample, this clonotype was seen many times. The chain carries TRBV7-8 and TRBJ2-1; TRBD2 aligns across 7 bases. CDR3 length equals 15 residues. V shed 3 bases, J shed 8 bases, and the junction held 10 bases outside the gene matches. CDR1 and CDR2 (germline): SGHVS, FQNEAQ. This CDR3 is CASSFRGRAIDEQFF. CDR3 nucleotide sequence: TGTGCCAGCAGCTTCCGGGGGAGGGCCATCGATGAGCAGTTCTTC.

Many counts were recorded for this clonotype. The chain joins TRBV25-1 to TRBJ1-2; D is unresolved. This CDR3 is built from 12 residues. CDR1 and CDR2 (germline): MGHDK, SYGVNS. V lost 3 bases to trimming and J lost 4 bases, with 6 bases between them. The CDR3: CASSEISYGYTF. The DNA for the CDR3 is TGTGCCAGCAGTGAGATATCCTATGGCTACACCTTC.

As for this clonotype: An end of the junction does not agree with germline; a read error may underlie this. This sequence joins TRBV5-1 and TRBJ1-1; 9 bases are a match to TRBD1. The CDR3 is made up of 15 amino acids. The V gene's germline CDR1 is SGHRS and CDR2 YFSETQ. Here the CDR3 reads CASSPGQGRGTEASF. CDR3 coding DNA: TGCGCCAGCAGCCCGGGACAGGGTAGGGGCACTGAAGCTTCCTTT. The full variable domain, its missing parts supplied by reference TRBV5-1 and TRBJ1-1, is KAGVTQTPRYLIKTRGQQVTLSCSPISGHRSVSWYQQTPGQGLQFLFEYFSETQRNKGNFPGRFSGRQFSNSRSEMNVSTLELGDSALYLCASSPGQGRGTEASFGQGTRLTVV.

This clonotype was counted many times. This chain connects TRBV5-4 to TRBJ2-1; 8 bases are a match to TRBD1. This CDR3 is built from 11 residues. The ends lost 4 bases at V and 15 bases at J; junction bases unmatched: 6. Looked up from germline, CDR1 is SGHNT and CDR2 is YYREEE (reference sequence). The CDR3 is CASSRGQGTFF. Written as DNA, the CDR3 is TGTGCCAGCAGCAGAGGACAGGGTACGTTCTTC.

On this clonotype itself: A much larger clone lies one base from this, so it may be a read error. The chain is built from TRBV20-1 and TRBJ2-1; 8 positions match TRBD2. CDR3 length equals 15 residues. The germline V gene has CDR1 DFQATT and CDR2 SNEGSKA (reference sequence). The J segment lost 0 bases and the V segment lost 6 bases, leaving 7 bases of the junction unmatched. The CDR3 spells CSAGLAPSSYNEQFF. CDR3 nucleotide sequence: TGCAGTGCAGGACTAGCTCCGAGCTCCTACAATGAGCAGTTCTTC.

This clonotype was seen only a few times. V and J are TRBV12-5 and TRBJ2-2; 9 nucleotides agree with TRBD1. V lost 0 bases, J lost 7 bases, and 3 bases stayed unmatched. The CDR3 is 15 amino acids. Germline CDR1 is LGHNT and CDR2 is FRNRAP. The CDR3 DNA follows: TGTGCTAGTGGTTTGGTACAGGGGGCGATCGGGGAGCTGTTTTTT. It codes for CASGLVQGAIGELFF. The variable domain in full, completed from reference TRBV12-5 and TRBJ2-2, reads DARVTQTPRHKVTEMGQEVTMRCQPILGHNTVFWYRQTMMQGLELLAYFRNRAPLDDSGMPKDRFSAEMPDATLATLKIQPSEPRDSAVYFCASGLVQGAIGELFFGEGSRLTVL.

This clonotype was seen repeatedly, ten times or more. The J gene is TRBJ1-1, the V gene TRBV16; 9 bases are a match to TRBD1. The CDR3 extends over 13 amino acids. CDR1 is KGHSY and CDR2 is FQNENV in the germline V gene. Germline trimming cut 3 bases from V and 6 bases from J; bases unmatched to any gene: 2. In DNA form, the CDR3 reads TGTGCCAGCAGCCAGGACAGGGGATCTGAAGCTTTCTTT. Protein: CASSQDRGSEAFF.

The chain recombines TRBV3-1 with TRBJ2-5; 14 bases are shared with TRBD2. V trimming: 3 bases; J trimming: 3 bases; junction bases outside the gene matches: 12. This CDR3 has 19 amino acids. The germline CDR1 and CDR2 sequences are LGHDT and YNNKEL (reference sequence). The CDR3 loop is CASSQSPGLAGGLEETQYF. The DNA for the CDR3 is TGTGCCAGCAGCCAGAGCCCTGGACTAGCGGGAGGTTTGGAAGAGACCCAGTACTTC.

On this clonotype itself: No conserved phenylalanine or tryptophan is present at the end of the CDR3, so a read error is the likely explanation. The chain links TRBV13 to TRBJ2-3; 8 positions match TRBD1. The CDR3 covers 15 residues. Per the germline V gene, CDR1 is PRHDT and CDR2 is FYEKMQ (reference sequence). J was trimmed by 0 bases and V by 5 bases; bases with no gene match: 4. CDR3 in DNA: TGTGCCAGCAGCAACCGGGACAGGAGCACAGATACGCAGTATCTT. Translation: CASSNRDRSTDTQYL.

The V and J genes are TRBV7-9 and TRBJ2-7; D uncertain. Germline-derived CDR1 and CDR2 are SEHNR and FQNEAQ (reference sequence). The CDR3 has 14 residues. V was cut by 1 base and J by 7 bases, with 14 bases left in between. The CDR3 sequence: CASSLVSTSGEQYF. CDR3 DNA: TGTGCCAGCAGCTTAGTTTCCACCTCTGGAGAGCAGTACTTC.

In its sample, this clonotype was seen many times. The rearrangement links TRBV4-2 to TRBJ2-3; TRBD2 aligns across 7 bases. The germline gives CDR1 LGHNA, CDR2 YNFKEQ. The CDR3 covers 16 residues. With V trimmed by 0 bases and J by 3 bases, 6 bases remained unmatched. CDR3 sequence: CASSQDQAGETDTQYF. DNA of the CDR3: TGTGCCAGCAGCCAAGATCAGGCGGGAGAAACAGATACGCAGTATTTT.

CDR3 DNA sequence: TGTGCCAGCAGCCGGACAGACAACAATGAGCAGTTCTTC. Translated, it gives CASSRTDNNEQFF. The rearrangement joins TRBV3-1 to TRBJ2-1; possible D gene TRBD1, 6 bases. V was cut by 4 bases and J by 5 bases, with 9 bases left in between. From germline, CDR1 is LGHDT and CDR2 YNNKEL (reference sequence). The CDR3 sequence is 13 residues long.

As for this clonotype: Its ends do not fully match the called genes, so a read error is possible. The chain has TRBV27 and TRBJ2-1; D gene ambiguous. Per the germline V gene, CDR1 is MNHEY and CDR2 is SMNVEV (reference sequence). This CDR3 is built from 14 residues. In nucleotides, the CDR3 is TGTTCCAGCAGTTTAGTCAGCCTTCGGAATGAGCAGTTCTTC. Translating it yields CSSSLVSLRNEQFF.

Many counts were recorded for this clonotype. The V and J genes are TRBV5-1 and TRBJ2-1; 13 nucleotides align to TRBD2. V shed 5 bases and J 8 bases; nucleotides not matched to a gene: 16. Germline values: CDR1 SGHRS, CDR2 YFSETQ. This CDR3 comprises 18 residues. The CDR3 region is CASSVGTSGTHRLDEQFF. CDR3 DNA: TGCGCCAGCAGTGTCGGGACTAGCGGGACTCACCGATTGGATGAGCAGTTCTTC.

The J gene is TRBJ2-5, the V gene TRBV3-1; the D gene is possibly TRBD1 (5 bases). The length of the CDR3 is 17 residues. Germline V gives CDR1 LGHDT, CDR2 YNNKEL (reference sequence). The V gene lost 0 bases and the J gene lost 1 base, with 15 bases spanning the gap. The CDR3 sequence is CASSQDIGHPLQETQYF. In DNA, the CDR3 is TGTGCCAGCAGCCAAGATATAGGACATCCGCTCCAAGAGACCCAGTACTTC.

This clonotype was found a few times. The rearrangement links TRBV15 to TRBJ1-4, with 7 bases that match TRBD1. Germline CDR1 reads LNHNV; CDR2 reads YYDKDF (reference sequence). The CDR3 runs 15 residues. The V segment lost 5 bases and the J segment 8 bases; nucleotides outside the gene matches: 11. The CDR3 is CATSQTGTASEKLFF. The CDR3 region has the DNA TGTGCCACCAGCCAGACAGGGACCGCGTCCGAAAAACTGTTTTTT. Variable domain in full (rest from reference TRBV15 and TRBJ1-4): DAMVIQNPRYQVTQFGKPVTLSCSQTLNHNVMYWYQQKSSQAPKLLFHYYDKDFNNEADTPDNFQSRRPNTSFCFLDIRSPGLGDTAMYLCATSQTGTASEKLFFGSGTQLSVL.

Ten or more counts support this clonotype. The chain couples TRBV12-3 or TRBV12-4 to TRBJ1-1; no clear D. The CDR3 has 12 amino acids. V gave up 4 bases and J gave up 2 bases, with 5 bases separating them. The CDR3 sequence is CASSSSNTEAFF. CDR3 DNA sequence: TGTGCCAGCAGTTCTTCCAACACTGAAGCTTTCTTT.

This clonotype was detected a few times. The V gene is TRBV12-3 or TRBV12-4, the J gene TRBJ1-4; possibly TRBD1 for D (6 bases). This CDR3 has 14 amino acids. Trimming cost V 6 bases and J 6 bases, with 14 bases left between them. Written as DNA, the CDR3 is TGTGCCAGCAGCCCCGGGACAAGCCATGAAAAACTGTTTTTT. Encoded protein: CASSPGTSHEKLFF.

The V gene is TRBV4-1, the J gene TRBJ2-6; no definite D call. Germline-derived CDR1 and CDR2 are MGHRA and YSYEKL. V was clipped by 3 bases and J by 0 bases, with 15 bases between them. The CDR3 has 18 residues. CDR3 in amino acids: CASSQVRDGTSGANVLTF. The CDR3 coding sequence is TGCGCCAGCAGCCAGGTCCGAGACGGCACCTCTGGGGCCAACGTCCTGACTTTC.